This T cell receptor (beta chain) was recovered during a study of radiotherapy plus CTLA-4 blockade in lung cancer. Germline V gene lookup returns CDR1 GTSNPN and CDR2 SVGIG (reference sequence). The length of the CDR3 is 11 residues. J was trimmed by 11 bases and V by 5 bases; bases with no gene match: 5. This clone occurred a few times. Generated by immunoSEQ multiplex PCR, the TCRdb table keeps only in-frame clones and is missing some. The table has tens of thousands of clones, around 80% seen once. The chain links TRBV30 to TRBJ2-1; 8 positions match TRBD2. The sequenced sample was peripheral blood, obtained from a patient treated with radiotherapy plus ipilimumab. The sequence was obtained from a human donor with non-small cell lung cancer who had a complete response to radiotherapy plus ipilimumab. CDR3 residues: CAWETSGQQFF. CDR3 DNA: TGTGCCTGGGAAACTAGCGGTCAGCAGTTCTTC.